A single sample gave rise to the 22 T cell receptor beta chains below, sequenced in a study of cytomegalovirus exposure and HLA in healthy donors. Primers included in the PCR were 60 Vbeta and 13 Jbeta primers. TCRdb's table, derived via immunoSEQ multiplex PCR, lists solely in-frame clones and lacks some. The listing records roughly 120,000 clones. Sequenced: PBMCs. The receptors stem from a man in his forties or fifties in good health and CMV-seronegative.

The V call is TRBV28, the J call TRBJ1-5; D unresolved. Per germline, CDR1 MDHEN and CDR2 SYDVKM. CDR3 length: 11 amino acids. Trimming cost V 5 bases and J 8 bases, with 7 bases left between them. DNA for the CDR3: TGTGCCAGCAGTGATCGAGAGCCCCAGCATTTT. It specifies CASSDREPQHF.

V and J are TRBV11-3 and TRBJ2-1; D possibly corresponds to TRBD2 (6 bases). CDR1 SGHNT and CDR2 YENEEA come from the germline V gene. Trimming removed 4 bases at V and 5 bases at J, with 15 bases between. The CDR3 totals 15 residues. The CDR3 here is CASSSPTRRDNEQFF. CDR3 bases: TGTGCCAGCAGCTCCCCGACTAGAAGGGACAATGAGCAGTTCTTC.

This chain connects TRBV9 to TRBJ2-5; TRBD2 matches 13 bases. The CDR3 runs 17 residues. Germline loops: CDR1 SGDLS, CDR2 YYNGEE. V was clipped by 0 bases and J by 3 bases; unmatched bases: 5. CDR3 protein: CASSVGVGLAGEETQYF. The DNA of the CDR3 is TGTGCCAGCAGCGTAGGGGTCGGACTAGCGGGAGAAGAGACCCAGTACTTC.

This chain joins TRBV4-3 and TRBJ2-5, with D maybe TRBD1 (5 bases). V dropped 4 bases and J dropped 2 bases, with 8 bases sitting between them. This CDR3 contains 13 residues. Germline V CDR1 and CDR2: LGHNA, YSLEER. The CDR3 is CASSLSGQETQYF. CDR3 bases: TGCGCCAGCAGCCTGTCAGGGCAAGAGACCCAGTACTTC.

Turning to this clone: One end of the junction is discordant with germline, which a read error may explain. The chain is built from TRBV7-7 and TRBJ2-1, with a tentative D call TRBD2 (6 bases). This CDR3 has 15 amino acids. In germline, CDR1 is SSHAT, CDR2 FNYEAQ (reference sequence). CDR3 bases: TGTGCTAGCAGCTTTGGGGGAGGAGGAAACAATGAGCAGTTCTTC. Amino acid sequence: CASSFGGGGNNEQFF.

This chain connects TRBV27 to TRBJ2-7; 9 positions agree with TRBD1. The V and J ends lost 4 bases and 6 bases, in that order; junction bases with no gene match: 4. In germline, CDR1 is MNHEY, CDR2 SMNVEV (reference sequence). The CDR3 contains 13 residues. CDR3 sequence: CASSSLDRGEQYF. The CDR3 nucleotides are TGTGCCAGCAGTTCCCTGGACAGGGGCGAGCAGTACTTC.

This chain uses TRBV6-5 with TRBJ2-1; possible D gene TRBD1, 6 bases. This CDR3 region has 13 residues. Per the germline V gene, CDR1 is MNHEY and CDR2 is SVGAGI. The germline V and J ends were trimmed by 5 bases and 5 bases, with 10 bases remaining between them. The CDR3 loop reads CASSTDRNNEQFF. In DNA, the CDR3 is TGTGCCAGCAGTACGGACAGAAACAATGAGCAGTTCTTC.

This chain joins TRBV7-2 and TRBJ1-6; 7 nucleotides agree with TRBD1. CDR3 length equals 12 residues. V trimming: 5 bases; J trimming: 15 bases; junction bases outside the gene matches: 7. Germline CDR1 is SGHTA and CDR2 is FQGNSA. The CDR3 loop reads CASSPIGTVLHF. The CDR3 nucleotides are TGTGCCAGCAGCCCTATAGGGACAGTCCTCCACTTT.

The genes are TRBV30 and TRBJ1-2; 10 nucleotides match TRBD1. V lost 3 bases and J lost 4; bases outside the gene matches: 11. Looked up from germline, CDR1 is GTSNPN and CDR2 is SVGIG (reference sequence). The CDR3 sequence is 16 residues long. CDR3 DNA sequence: TGTGCCTGGAGACTAAAAGGGGACAGGGGAGGCTATGGCTACACCTTC. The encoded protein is CAWRLKGDRGGYGYTF.

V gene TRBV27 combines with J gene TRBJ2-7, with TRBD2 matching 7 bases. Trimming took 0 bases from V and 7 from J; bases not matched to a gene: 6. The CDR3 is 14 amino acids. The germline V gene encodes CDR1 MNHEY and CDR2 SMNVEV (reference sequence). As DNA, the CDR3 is TGTGCCAGCAGTTTATCCAGCGGGACGGGGGAGCAGTACTTC. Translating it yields CASSLSSGTGEQYF.

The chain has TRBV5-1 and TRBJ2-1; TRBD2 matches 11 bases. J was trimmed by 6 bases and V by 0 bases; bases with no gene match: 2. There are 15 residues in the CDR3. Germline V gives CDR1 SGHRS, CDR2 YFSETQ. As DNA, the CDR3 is TGCGCCAGCAGCTTGGCGGGGACTAGCGGCAATGAGCAGTTCTTC. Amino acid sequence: CASSLAGTSGNEQFF. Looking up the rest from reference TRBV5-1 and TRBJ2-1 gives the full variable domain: KAGVTQTPRYLIKTRGQQVTLSCSPISGHRSVSWYQQTPGQGLQFLFEYFSETQRNKGNFPGRFSGRQFSNSRSEMNVSTLELGDSALYLCASSLAGTSGNEQFFGPGTRLTVL.

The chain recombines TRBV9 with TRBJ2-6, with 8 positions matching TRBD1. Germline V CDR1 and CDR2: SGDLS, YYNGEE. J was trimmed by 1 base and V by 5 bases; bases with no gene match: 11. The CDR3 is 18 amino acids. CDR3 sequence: CASSPTGDRRSGANVLTF. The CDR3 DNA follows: TGTGCCAGCAGTCCCACTGGGGACAGGCGATCTGGGGCCAACGTCCTGACTTTC. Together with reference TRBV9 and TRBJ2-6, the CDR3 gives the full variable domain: DSGVTQTPKHLITATGQRVTLRCSPRSGDLSVYWYQQSLDQGLQFLIQYYNGEERAKGNILERFSAQQFPDLHSELNLSSLELGDSALYFCASSPTGDRRSGANVLTFGAGSRLTVL.

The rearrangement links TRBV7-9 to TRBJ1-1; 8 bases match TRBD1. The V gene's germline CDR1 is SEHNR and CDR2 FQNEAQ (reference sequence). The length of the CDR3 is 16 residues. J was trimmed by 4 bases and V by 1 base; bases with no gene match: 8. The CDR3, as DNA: TGTGCCAGCAGCTTAGTCCAGGGGGCGTCAGGCACTGAAGCTTTCTTT. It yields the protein CASSLVQGASGTEAFF.

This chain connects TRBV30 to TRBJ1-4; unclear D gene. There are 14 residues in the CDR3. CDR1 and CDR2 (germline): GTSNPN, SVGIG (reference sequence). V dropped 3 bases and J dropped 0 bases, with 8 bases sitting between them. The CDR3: CAWRVGATNEKLFF. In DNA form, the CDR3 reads TGTGCCTGGAGAGTCGGGGCAACTAATGAAAAACTGTTTTTT. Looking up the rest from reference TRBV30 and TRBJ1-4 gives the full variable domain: SQTIHQWPATLVQPVGSPLSLECTVEGTSNPNLYWYRQAAGRGLQLLFYSVGIGQISSEVPQNLSASRPQDRQFILSSKKLLLSDSGFYLCAWRVGATNEKLFFGSGTQLSVL.

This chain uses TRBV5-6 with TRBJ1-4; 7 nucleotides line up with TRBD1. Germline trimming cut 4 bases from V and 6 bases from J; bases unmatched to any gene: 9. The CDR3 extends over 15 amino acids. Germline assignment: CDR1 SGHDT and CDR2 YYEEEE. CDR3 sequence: CASSSLGQRDEKLFF. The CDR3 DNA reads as TGTGCCAGCAGCAGCCTGGGACAGCGGGATGAAAAACTGTTTTTT.

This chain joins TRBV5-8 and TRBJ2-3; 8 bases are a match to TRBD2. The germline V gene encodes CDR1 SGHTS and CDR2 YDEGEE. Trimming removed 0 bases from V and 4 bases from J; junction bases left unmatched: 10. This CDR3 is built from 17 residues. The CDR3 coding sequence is TGTGCCAGCAGCTTGGGGTTGGGAGCGGGAGTTGCAGATACGCAGTATTTT. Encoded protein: CASSLGLGAGVADTQYF. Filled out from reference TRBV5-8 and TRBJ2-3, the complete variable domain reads EAGVTQSPTHLIKTRGQQATLRCSPISGHTSVYWYQQALGLGLQFLLWYDEGEERNRGNFPPRFSGRQFPNYSSELNVNALELEDSALYLCASSLGLGAGVADTQYFGPGTRLTVL.

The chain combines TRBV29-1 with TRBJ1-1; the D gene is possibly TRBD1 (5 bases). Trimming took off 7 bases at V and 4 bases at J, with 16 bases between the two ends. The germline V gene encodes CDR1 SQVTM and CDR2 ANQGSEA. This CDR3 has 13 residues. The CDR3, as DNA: TGCAGCGGATGGGAGGGGAGGGGCACTGAAGCTTTCTTT. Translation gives CSGWEGRGTEAFF.

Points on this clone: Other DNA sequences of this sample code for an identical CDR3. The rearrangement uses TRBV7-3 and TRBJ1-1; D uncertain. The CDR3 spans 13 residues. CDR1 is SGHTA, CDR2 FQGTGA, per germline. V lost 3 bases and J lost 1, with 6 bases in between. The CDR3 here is CASSFQENTEAFF. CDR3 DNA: TGTGCCAGCAGCTTTCAGGAGAACACTGAAGCTTTCTTT.

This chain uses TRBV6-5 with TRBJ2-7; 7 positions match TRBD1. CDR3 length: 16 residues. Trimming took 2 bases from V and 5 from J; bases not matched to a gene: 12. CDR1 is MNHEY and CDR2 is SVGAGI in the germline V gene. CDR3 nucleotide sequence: TGTGCCAGCAGTTACGTGACCGGGACAGAGGGGAACGAGCAGTACTTC. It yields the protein CASSYVTGTEGNEQYF.

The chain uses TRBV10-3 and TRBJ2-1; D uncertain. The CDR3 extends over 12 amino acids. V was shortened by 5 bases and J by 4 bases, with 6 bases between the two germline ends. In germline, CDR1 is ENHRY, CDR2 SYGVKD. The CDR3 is CAISSGYNEQFF. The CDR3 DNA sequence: TGTGCCATCAGTTCGGGTTACAATGAGCAGTTCTTC.

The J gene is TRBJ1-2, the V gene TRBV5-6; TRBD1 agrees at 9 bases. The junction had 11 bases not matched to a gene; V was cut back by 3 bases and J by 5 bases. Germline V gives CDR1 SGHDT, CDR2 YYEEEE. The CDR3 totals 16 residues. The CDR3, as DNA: TGTGCCAGCAGCTCCTCGGGGGGACAGGGACTTTATGGCTACACCTTC. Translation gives CASSSSGGQGLYGYTF.

The CDR3 coding sequence is TGTGCCATCATGGGACTATCGGGAGGTCCCTACGAGCAGTACTTC. Its translation is CAIMGLSGGPYEQYF. V usage is TRBV10-3 and J usage is TRBJ2-7; 7 bases align to TRBD2. Germline V lookup: CDR1 ENHRY, CDR2 SYGVKD. The length of the CDR3 is 15 residues. The J segment lost 2 bases and the V segment lost 7 bases, leaving 11 bases of the junction unmatched.